Detailed here is one T cell receptor beta chain. What it recognizes is unknown. The CDR3 loop spans 17 amino acids. The V gene's germline CDR1 is SGHNT and CDR2 YENEEA. Trimming left V 1 base short and J 1 base short, with 17 bases between. TCRdb's copy holds only in-frame clones and misses some; the assay was immunoSEQ multiplex PCR. This table has 15,000 to 20,000 clones, roughly 70% appearing once. Patients had blood sampled at baseline and again on cycle 4 day 1 and cycle 7 day 1. The data belong to a study of OX40 agonist ivuxolimab in advanced cancers. Study background: In this trial design, patients received ivuxolimab intravenously at 0.01 to 10 mg/kg every 2 weeks. Study results and caveats: Researchers report that CD8+ T cells had, on average, more expanded clones than CD4+.

The sequence came from an adult with an advanced solid tumor such as melanoma, head and neck, liver or kidney cancer. This chain links TRBV11-3 with TRBJ2-7; no definite D call. The sequencing used CD4+ or CD8+ T cells sorted from blood, collected in a trial of the OX40 agonist ivuxolimab. CDR3 amino acids: CASSLGPPGLVSYEQYF. DNA for the CDR3: TGTGCCAGCAGCTTAGGTCCTCCAGGTTTGGTATCCTACGAGCAGTACTTC.